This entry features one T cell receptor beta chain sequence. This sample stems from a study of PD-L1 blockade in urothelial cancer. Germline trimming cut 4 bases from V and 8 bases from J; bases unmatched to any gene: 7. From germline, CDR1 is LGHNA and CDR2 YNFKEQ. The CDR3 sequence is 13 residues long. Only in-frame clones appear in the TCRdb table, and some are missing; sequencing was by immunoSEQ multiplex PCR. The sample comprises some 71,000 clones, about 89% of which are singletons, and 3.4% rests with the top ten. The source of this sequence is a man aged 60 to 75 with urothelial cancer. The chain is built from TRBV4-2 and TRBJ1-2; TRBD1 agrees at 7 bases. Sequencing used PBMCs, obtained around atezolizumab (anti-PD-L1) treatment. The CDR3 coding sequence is TGTGCCAGCAGCCCGAGACAGGGTGAGGGCTACACCTTC. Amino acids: CASSPRQGEGYTF.